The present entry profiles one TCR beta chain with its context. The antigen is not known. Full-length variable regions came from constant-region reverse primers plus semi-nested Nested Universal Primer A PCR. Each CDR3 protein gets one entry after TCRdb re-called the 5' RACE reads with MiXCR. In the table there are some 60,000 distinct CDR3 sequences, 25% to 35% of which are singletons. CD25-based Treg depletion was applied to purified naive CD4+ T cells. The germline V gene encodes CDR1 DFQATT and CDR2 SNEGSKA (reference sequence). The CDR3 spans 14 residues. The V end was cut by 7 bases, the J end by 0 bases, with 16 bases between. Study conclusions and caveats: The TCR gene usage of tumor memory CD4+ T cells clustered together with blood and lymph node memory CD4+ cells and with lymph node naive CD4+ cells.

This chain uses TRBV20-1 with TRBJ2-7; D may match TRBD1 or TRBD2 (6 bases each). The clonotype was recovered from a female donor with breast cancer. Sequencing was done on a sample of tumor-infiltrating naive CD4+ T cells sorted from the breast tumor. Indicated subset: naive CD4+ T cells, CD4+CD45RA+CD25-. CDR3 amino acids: CSVNSGGLSYEQYF. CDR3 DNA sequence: TGCAGTGTTAACTCCGGGGGCCTCTCCTACGAGCAGTACTTC.